This T cell receptor (beta chain) was retrieved from a study of CD8 T cells in ankylosing spondylitis. Overall study findings and caveats: Blood from ankylosing spondylitis patients appeared to carry a characteristic eight-variant TCR beta motif. Matched ankylosing spondylitis synovial fluid reportedly contained a significantly enriched population of disease-linked clones. Previously reported in reactive arthritis synovial fluid and blood were some of the motif variants. With a CD8+ phenotype, disease-linked clones were relatively rare in peripheral blood.

Making the TCR beta libraries involved quantitative 5'-RACE with molecular barcodes. TCRdb analysed the 5' RACE reads with MiXCR anew, one entry per CDR3 protein. In the table there are 450,000 to 550,000 distinct CDR3 sequences, approximately 5.3% of which are singletons. This clonotype was detected ten times or more. The antigen is not known. Germline CDR1 and CDR2: SGHRS and YFSETQ. This CDR3 has 14 amino acids. V shed 3 bases, J shed 1 base, and the junction held 0 bases outside the gene matches. Sequencing input: blood, either unsorted or a sorted T cell fraction (not recorded which). The chain carries TRBV5-1 and TRBJ2-2, with 7 nucleotides matching TRBD1. The TCR was taken from a male donor with ankylosing spondylitis. The CDR3 sequence: CASSWTGNTGELFF. In DNA, the CDR3 is TGCGCCAGCAGCTGGACAGGGAACACCGGGGAGCTGTTTTTT.